The entry below describes one TCR gamma chain. Its antigen is unidentified. The sample belongs to a study of intestinal T cells in coeliac disease. Background on the study: TRG cohort coeliac patients averaged roughly 15 years; controls averaged about 50. Whole-study findings and limits: FFPE-derived DNA was relatively degraded, likely losing some TCR sequences. Splitting by age did not yield significant classification despite group age differences. TRG-based classification had a reported leave-one-out accuracy of roughly 90%.

LymphoTrack primers amplified TRG sequences from about 180 ng of biopsy DNA. TCRdb reanalysed the multiplex PCR reads via CATT. Of approximately 780 gamma-chain clones listed, 50% are singletons. Germline values: CDR1 GITISATS, CDR2 ISYDGTV (reference sequence). After removal of 1 base from V and 4 bases from J, the junction contained 4 bases not matched to a gene. The CDR3 length is 13 residues. Nine to ten formalin-fixed paraffin-embedded scrolls, each 5 µm thick, supplied each case's genomic DNA. The clonotype comes from a human donor with celiac disease. The V gene is TRGV9, the J gene TRGJ1 or TRGJ2. Sequencing used a duodenal biopsy. CDR3 region: CALWEVLYYKKLF. The CDR3 DNA sequence: TGTGCCTTGTGGGAGGTACTATATTATAAGAAACTCTTT.